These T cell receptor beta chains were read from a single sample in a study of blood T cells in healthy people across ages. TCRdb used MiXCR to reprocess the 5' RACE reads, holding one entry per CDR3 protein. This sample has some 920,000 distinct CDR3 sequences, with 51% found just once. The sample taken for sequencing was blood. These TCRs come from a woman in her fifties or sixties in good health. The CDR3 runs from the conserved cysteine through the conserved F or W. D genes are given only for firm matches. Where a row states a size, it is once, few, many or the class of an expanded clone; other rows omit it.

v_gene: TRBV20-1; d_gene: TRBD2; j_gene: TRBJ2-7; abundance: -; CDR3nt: TGCAGTGCTAGAGGGCTAGCGGGAGAGTCCTACGAGCAGTACTTC; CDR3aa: CSARGLAGESYEQYF
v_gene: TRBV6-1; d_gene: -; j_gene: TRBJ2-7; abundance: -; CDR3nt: TGTGCCAGCAGTGAGGTAGGGCAACCCTACTACGAGCAGTACTTC; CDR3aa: CASSEVGQPYYEQYF
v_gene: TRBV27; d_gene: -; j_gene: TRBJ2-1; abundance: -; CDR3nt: TGTGCCAGCGGGACCTGGGGAGATGAGCAGTTCTTC; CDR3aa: CASGTWGDEQFF
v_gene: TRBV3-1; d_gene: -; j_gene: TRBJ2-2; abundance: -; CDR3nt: TGTGCCAGCAGCCAAGCCCATGCTGGGGAGCTGTTTTTT; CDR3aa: CASSQAHAGELFF
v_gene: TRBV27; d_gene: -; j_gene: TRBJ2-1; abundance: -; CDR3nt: TGTGCCAGCAGTTTTGGAACTACCGGGAATGAGCAGTTCTTC; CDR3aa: CASSFGTTGNEQFF
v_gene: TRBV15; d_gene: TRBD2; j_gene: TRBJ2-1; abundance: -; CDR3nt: TGTGCCACCAGCAGAGCTCTTAGGGCGGGAGTTTCCTACAATGAGCAGTTCTTC; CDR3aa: CATSRALRAGVSYNEQFF
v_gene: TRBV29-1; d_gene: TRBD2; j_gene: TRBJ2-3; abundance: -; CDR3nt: TGCAGCGTCCCTCGAGCGGGGGCCACAGATACGCAGTATTTT; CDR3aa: CSVPRAGATDTQYF
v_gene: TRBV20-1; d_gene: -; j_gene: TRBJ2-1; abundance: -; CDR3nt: TGCAGTGTCCAGGGGTCCCTAGCGGAGTACAATGAGCAGTTCTTC; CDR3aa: CSVQGSLAEYNEQFF
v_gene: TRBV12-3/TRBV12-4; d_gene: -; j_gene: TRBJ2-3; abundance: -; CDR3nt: TGTGCCAGCACGCGGCCGGAGGCCCCGGGGGATACGCAGTATTTT; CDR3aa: CASTRPEAPGDTQYF
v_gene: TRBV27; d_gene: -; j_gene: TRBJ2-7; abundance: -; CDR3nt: TGTGCCAGCAGTCTTTCCTTTTTTGGGGGGAGCGTCTACGAGCAGTACTTC; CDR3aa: CASSLSFFGGSVYEQYF
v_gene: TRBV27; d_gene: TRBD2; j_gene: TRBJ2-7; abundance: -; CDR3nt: TGTGCCAGCAGTCCCCCAAGACTAGCGGGCCAGGGGAGGTCCTACGAGCAGTACTTC; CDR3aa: CASSPPRLAGQGRSYEQYF
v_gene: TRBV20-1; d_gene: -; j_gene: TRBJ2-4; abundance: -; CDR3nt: TGCAGTGGTCGGGCAGGGAAAAACATTCAGTACTTC; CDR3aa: CSGRAGKNIQYF
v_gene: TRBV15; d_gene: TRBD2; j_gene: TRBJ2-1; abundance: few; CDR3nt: TGTGCCACCAGCAGAGGAGTACCGGGACTAGCGGGAGAAGGAGAGCAGTTCTTC; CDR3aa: CATSRGVPGLAGEGEQFF
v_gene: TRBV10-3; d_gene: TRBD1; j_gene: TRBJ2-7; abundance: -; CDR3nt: TGTGCCATCAGGGGGGACAGGGACATCTACGAGCAGTACTTC; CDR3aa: CAIRGDRDIYEQYF
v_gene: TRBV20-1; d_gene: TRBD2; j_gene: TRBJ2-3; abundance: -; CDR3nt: TGCAGTGCTAACCTGAGAAGCGGGAGGACAGACACGCAGTATTTT; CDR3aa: CSANLRSGRTDTQYF
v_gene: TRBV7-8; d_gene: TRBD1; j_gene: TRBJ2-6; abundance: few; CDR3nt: TGTGCCAGCAGCTTTTTTGCCGGGACAGGGGGCGCTGGGGCCAACGTCCTGACTTTC; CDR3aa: CASSFFAGTGGAGANVLTF
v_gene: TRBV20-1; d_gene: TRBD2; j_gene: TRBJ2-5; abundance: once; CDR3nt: TGCAGTGCCCAAGGACTAGCGGGAGATTTAAATCGGGAGACCCAGTACTTC; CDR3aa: CSAQGLAGDLNRETQYF
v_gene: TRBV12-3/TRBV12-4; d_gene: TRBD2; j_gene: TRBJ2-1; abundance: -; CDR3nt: TGTGCCAGCAGTCTCAGTGGGGGGAGGGCCCGGAATGAGCAGTTCTTC; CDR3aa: CASSLSGGRARNEQFF
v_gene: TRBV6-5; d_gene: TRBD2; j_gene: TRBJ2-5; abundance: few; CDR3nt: TGTGCCAGCGGCGGGAGATATGGGAGGGCTCAAGAGACCCAGTACTTC; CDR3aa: CASGGRYGRAQETQYF
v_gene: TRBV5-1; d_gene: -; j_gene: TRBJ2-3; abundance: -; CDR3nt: TGCGCCAGCAGCTTGAGGGTAGCCTCTAGCACAGATACGCAGTATTTT; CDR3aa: CASSLRVASSTDTQYF
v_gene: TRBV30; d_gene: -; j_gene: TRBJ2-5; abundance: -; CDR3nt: TGTGCCTGGAGTGTCGGGGCGGAGACCCAGTACTTC; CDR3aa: CAWSVGAETQYF
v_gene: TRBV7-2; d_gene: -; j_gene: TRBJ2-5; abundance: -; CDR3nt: TGTGCCAGCAGCTTAGATTCGTCGTGGGCGTCGGAGACCCAGTACTTC; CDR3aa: CASSLDSSWASETQYF
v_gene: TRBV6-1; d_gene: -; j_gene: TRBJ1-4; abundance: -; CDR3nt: TGTGCCAGCATAAGGGCAGGGGAGGCGAATGAAAAACTGTTTTTT; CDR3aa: CASIRAGEANEKLFF